The present T cell receptor beta chain was sequenced within a study of cytomegalovirus exposure and HLA in healthy donors. Study conclusions and caveats: Most of the TCR beta V segments (in an earlier analysis) were productive either about 90% or about 30% of the time. Immune exposure was documented only through CMV serostatus. In a later analysis, at a false discovery rate of 0.05, about 17,000 TCR beta sequences matched HLA alleles.

13 Jbeta primers and 60 Vbeta primers were used for the PCR. Using immunoSEQ multiplex PCR, the repertoire was profiled, and TCRdb retains in-frame clones only, with some absent. The table has some 200,000 clones, roughly 72% seen once. Of note for this clone: Its cognate antigen is unknown.

The trim removed 6 bases at V and 2 bases at J, leaving 9 bases unmatched. Per germline, CDR1 MNHEY and CDR2 SMNVEV (reference sequence). The length of the CDR3 is 15 residues. Material for sequencing was PBMCs. The sequence was collected from a woman under 40 in good health and CMV-seropositive. The chain is built from TRBV27 and TRBJ1-2, with 7 bases fitting TRBD1. CDR3 in DNA: TGTGCCAGCAGGCCGTCGGACAGGACAAACTATGGCTACACCTTC. It translates to CASRPSDRTNYGYTF.